One sample yielded the 8 T cell receptor beta chains listed below, sequenced in a study of T-cell reconstitution after alpha-beta-depleted transplantation in children. Using unique molecular identifiers, the investigators prepared the TCRbeta library. From the PCR reads, TCRdb called clonotypes with MiXCR, one entry per CDR3 protein. The repertoire consists of about 400,000 distinct CDR3 sequences, with less than 15% occurring once and the leading ten covering 4% to 5.5%. The input for sequencing was PBMCs, taken from the stem cell graft. Source of these receptors: a human donor who donated a stem cell graft to a child with Fanconi anemia.

The CDR3 DNA reads as TGCGCCAGCAGCTCTCACGGGACTAGCGACGATACGCAGTATTTT. Protein sequence: CASSSHGTSDDTQYF. This rearrangement joins TRBV5-1 to TRBJ2-3, with 10 nucleotides matching TRBD2. The germline CDR1 and CDR2 sequences are SGHRS and YFSETQ. Losses at the gene ends were 3 bases for V and 6 bases for J; bases not matched to a gene: 7. The CDR3 covers 15 residues.

This clonotype was counted only a few times. The rearrangement links TRBV28 to TRBJ2-1; 8 bases line up with TRBD1. This CDR3 spans 14 amino acids. The V gene end was trimmed by 7 bases and the J gene end by 5 bases; junction bases not matched to a gene: 7. Germline CDR1 MDHEN, CDR2 SYDVKM. The CDR3, as DNA: TGTGCCAGCACGCGACAGGGGTGGAACAATGAGCAGTTCTTC. Translating it yields CASTRQGWNNEQFF. Drawing the rest from reference TRBV28 and TRBJ2-1, the complete variable domain is DVKVTQSSRYLVKRTGEKVFLECVQDMDHENMFWYRQDPGLGLRLIYFSYDVKMKEKGDIPEGYSVSREKKERFSLILESASTNQTSMYLCASTRQGWNNEQFFGPGTRLTVL.

In this sample, this clonotype turned up many times. This chain links TRBV5-1 with TRBJ2-1; TRBD1 matches 9 bases. The CDR3 runs 14 residues. V shed 3 bases and J 6 bases; nucleotides not matched to a gene: 4. Germline V gene lookup returns CDR1 SGHRS and CDR2 YFSETQ. CDR3 in DNA: TGCGCCAGCAGCTGGGGACAGGGAGGCAATGAGCAGTTCTTC. This encodes CASSWGQGGNEQFF.

This clonotype has just a few counts. The V call is TRBV12-3 or TRBV12-4, the J call TRBJ2-1, with D tentatively TRBD2 (7 bases). CDR3 size: 16 residues. V was trimmed by 6 bases and J by 4 bases, leaving 19 bases between them. Here the CDR3 reads CASRAGGGGQYNEQFF. The CDR3 coding sequence is TGTGCCAGCAGGGCAGGAGGGGGGGGCCAGTACAATGAGCAGTTCTTC.

The table lists this clonotype with many counts. The chain carries TRBV6-2 or TRBV6-3 and TRBJ2-3; the D gene is possibly TRBD1 (6 bases). Trimming took 10 bases from V and 3 from J, leaving 17 bases between them. The CDR3 totals 14 residues. Germline lookup yields CDR1 MNHEY and CDR2 SVGEGT. The CDR3 reads CATWAHRETDTQYF. CDR3 bases: TGTGCCACGTGGGCCCACAGGGAAACAGATACGCAGTATTTT.

In its sample, this clonotype was seen many times. This sequence joins TRBV12-3 or TRBV12-4 and TRBJ2-2; 8 bases agree with TRBD2. The CDR3 extends over 16 amino acids. V was pared by 7 bases and J by 0 bases, with 7 bases of the junction left unmatched. CDR3 loop: CASKERGRPNTGELFF. The CDR3 DNA reads as TGTGCCAGCAAGGAGCGGGGGCGACCGAACACCGGGGAGCTGTTTTTT.

This clonotype was recorded at least ten times. The rearrangement uses TRBV7-2 and TRBJ1-1; D is uncertain. V was shortened by 3 bases and J by 1 base, with 9 bases between the two germline ends. Germline assignment: CDR1 SGHTA and CDR2 FQGNSA. This CDR3 contains 14 residues. The CDR3 sequence: CASSFHRGNTEAFF. In nucleotides, the CDR3 is TGTGCCAGCAGCTTCCATCGGGGGAACACTGAAGCTTTCTTT. The full variable domain, with the rest looked up from reference TRBV7-2 and TRBJ1-1, is GAGVSQSPSNKVTEKGKDVELRCDPISGHTALYWYRQSLGQGLEFLIYFQGNSAPDKSGLPSDRFSAERTGGSVSTLTIQRTQQEDSAVYLCASSFHRGNTEAFFGQGTRLTVV.

This clonotype was seen more than once but under ten times. V usage is TRBV5-1 and J usage is TRBJ1-6; D uncertain. Germline CDR1 is SGHRS and CDR2 is YFSETQ. The length of the CDR3 is 15 residues. The germline V and J ends were trimmed by 3 bases and 4 bases, with 11 bases remaining between them. The DNA of the CDR3 is TGCGCCAGCAGCTGGAACGAAGAGTATAATTCACCCCTCCACTTT. Its protein is CASSWNEEYNSPLHF.